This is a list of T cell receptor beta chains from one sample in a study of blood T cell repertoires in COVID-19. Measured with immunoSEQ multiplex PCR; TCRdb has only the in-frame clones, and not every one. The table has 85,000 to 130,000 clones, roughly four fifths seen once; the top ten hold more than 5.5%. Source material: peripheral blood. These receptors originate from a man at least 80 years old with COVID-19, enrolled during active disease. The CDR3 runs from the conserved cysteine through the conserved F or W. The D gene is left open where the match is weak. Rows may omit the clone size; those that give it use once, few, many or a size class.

TGCGCCAGCAGGGGAGGCACAGATACGCAGTATTTT CASRGGTDTQYF TRBJ2-3 . . TRBV10-2
TGTGCCAGCAGTTTTGGGTGGAGAAACACTGAAGCTTTCTTT CASSFGWRNTEAFF TRBJ1-1 . . TRBV28
TGTGCCAGCAGGCAGGGTTTCCAAGAGACCCAGTACTTC CASRQGFQETQYF TRBJ2-5 . . TRBV6-6
TGTGCCAGCAGTGCTTCGGGACAGGCCCAGAGCTATGGCTACACCTTC CASSASGQAQSYGYTF TRBJ1-2 . TRBD1 TRBV6-1
TGCGCCAGCAGCTTGGCCGAAAGCGGGAGCGCCTACAATGAGCAGTTCTTC CASSLAESGSAYNEQFF TRBJ2-1 . TRBD2 TRBV5-1
TGTGCCAGCAGCGTAGATCAGAATGAAAAACTGTTTTTT CASSVDQNEKLFF TRBJ1-4 . . TRBV9
TGCGCCAGCAACACTAAACCGGGACTAGCAGAGGAGCTGTTTTTT CASNTKPGLAEELFF TRBJ2-2 . TRBD2 TRBV5-1
TGTGCCAGCAGCCAAGGACAGGGGGTTTGGGAGACCCAGTACTTC CASSQGQGVWETQYF TRBJ2-5 once TRBD1 TRBV11-2
TGTGCCAGCAGCTTTCGGGTGGGGCCCAACCCCTACGAGCAGTACTTC CASSFRVGPNPYEQYF TRBJ2-7 . . TRBV5-6
TGTGCCAGCAGTTATTTTAGCCCCGGGGACTACAATGAGCAGTTCTTC CASSYFSPGDYNEQFF TRBJ2-1 few . TRBV6-6
TGTGCCAGCAGCCAGGGACTAGCGACCGGGGAGCTGTTTTTT CASSQGLATGELFF TRBJ2-2 . TRBD2 TRBV7-9
TGTGCCAGCAGCCCCCTTATGGGAGCGGGAGGCACTACCTACGAGCAGTACTTC CASSPLMGAGGTTYEQYF TRBJ2-7 . TRBD2 TRBV14
TGTGCCAGCTCACCCGATAGACAGGGATACAATGAGCAGTTCTTC CASSPDRQGYNEQFF TRBJ2-1 . TRBD1 TRBV18
TGTGCCAGCAGTCCTCAGGAGAACACTGAAGCTTTCTTT CASSPQENTEAFF TRBJ1-1 . . TRBV14
TGTGCCAGCAGCTTAACACCTGGGACTAGCTCCTACGAGCAGTACTTC CASSLTPGTSSYEQYF TRBJ2-7 . TRBD2 TRBV7-3
TGTGCTAGCAGCTTAGAGCAGGGGGCGCAGACCCAGTACTTC CASSLEQGAQTQYF TRBJ2-5 . TRBD1 TRBV7-7
TGCGCCAGCAGCTTGGCTAGCGGCAACTCCTACGAGCAGTACTTC CASSLASGNSYEQYF TRBJ2-7 . TRBD2 TRBV5-1
TGCGCCAGCAGCTATATTACGGGGCAAGAGACCCAGTACTTC CASSYITGQETQYF TRBJ2-5 . . TRBV5-1
TGTGCCAGCTCACCACCTCGTACAGGGAGACATTCACCCCTCCACTTT CASSPPRTGRHSPLHF TRBJ1-6 . . TRBV18
TGTGCCAGCAGCCAAGAAGGCGGTTCTAACTATGGCTACACCTTC CASSQEGGSNYGYTF TRBJ1-2 . . TRBV4-2
TGTGCCAGCAGCTTATCGACGGGACTACCTAAAACCCAGTACTTC CASSLSTGLPKTQYF TRBJ2-5 . TRBD2 TRBV7-6
TGTGCCTGGAGCCGGGACAGGGGCACTGAAGCTTTCTTT CAWSRDRGTEAFF TRBJ1-1 once TRBD1 TRBV30
TGTGCCAGCTCTAGACAGGCACCCTATGGCTACACCTTC CASSRQAPYGYTF TRBJ1-2 . . TRBV18
TGTGCCAGCAGTGACCCGGGACTAGGATCCCCCGGGGAGCTGTTTTTT CASSDPGLGSPGELFF TRBJ2-2 . TRBD2 TRBV2
TGTGCCAGCAGCTTGGATCTAGCGGGAGGTAGAGACGAGCAGTACTTC CASSLDLAGGRDEQYF TRBJ2-7 . TRBD2 TRBV5-4
TGTGCCAGCAGTTCCCCGACTACTGAAGCTTTCTTT CASSSPTTEAFF TRBJ1-1 . . TRBV27
TGTGCCAGCAGTTACTCGGGGGGGCTCGATCTCTATGGCTACACCTTC CASSYSGGLDLYGYTF TRBJ1-2 . . TRBV6-5
TGTGCCATCAGTGAGTTCGAGACAGGGGGCCTTAGCGGGGAGCTGTTTTTT CAISEFETGGLSGELFF TRBJ2-2 . TRBD1 TRBV10-3
TGTGCCAGCAGCCCCGGGACAGGCCTCTCCTACGAGCAGTACTTC CASSPGTGLSYEQYF TRBJ2-7 many TRBD1 TRBV11-2
TGTGCCAGCAGTGAAGGCCCGACAGGGCGGGAGCAGTACTTC CASSEGPTGREQYF TRBJ2-7 . TRBD1 TRBV2
TGTGCCAGCAGTACCCTCGAAGGGGGCACAGATACGCAGTATTTT CASSTLEGGTDTQYF TRBJ2-3 . . TRBV28
TGTGCCAGCAGGGCCACGAACACCGGGGAGCTGTTTTTT CASRATNTGELFF TRBJ2-2 . . TRBV28
TGTGCCAGCAGTTACCTCGGGACAGGCTACGAGCAGTACTTC CASSYLGTGYEQYF TRBJ2-7 . TRBD1 TRBV6-6
TGTGCCAGCAGCCGAGGGGACAGAGTCTACGAGCAGTACTTC CASSRGDRVYEQYF TRBJ2-7 . TRBD1 TRBV7-8
TGTGCCAGCAGTAGACGGGCCTCGGGGGGCTATGGCTACACCTTC CASSRRASGGYGYTF TRBJ1-2 . . TRBV2
TGTGCCATCAGAGATACAGGGACGGGGAATTCACCCCTCCACTTT CAIRDTGTGNSPLHF TRBJ1-6 . . TRBV10-3
TGTGCCAGCTCAGGGTGGGGCACTGAAGCTTTCTTT CASSGWGTEAFF TRBJ1-1 . . TRBV6-5
TGTGCCAGCACTATTTTTGACGGGAATAATTCACCCCTCCACTTT CASTIFDGNNSPLHF TRBJ1-6 few . TRBV28
TGTGCCAGCAGCCAAGATCGGACAGACAATGAGCAGTTCTTC CASSQDRTDNEQFF TRBJ2-1 . . TRBV3-1/TRBV3-2
TGTGCCAGCAGACCGGAGAACCTCCAAGAGACCCAGTACTTC CASRPENLQETQYF TRBJ2-5 . . TRBV5-6
TGCGCCAGCAGCCAAGTACTAGCTGCCTCCTACGAGCAGTACTTC CASSQVLAASYEQYF TRBJ2-7 few . TRBV4-1
TGTGCCACCAGTGAACCCGGACAGGGGAGCGACGAGCAGTACTTC CATSEPGQGSDEQYF TRBJ2-7 . TRBD1 TRBV24-1
TGTGCCATCAGTGGCGGGACGAGCACAGATACGCAGTATTTT CAISGGTSTDTQYF TRBJ2-3 . . TRBV10-3
TGTGCCATCAGTGACGGGGGGCGCGAGGAAAAACTGTTTTTT CAISDGGREEKLFF TRBJ1-4 . . TRBV10-3
TGTGCCAGCAGTGGACGAGGACAAACTTATAGCAATCAGCCCCAGCATTTT CASSGRGQTYSNQPQHF TRBJ1-5 . . TRBV6-1
TGTGCCAGCTCACCAGGAGGGGTTCAGCCCCAGCATTTT CASSPGGVQPQHF TRBJ1-5 . . TRBV18
TGTGCCAGCGACGGGACTAAGTTTTTCTTC CASDGTKFFF TRBJ2-1 . . TRBV21-1
TGTGCCATCAGCAATAGCGGGACGGCTGGAAACACCATATATTTT CAISNSGTAGNTIYF TRBJ1-3 few . TRBV10-3
TGTGCTAGTGGTTTGGGGACGGGAAATACGCAGTATTTT CASGLGTGNTQYF TRBJ2-3 . . TRBV12-5
TGTGCCAGCAGTCTCTCCATAGCGGGAGCCGCAGATACGCAGTATTTT CASSLSIAGAADTQYF TRBJ2-3 . TRBD2 TRBV27
TGTGCCAGCAGCATTATGTCGAGGGGGGAGCTGTTTTTT CASSIMSRGELFF TRBJ2-2 once . TRBV28
TGTGCCAGCAGCCCTTGGGGGCCTCGGAACACTGAAGCTTTCTTT CASSPWGPRNTEAFF TRBJ1-1 few . TRBV3-1/TRBV3-2
TGTGCCATCAGGGGGCCGGAGGGATCACAAGCGCAGTATTTT CAIRGPEGSQAQYF TRBJ2-3 . . TRBV10-3
TGTGCCAGCAGTTTCCGAGCGGGAGATGGGGGTGGCTCCTACGAGCAGTACTTC CASSFRAGDGGGSYEQYF TRBJ2-7 . TRBD2 TRBV27
TGTGCCAGCAGCTGGGCAGGGGAATTTTATGGCTACACCTTC CASSWAGEFYGYTF TRBJ1-2 few . TRBV5-4
TGCGCCAGCAGCTTGTCAGACAAGAACTATGGCTACACCTTC CASSLSDKNYGYTF TRBJ1-2 . . TRBV5-1
TGTGCCAGCAGTTACTCGCGGAGACCGAACACTGAAGCTTTCTTT CASSYSRRPNTEAFF TRBJ1-1 . . TRBV6-5